This T cell receptor (beta chain) comes out of a study of early T cells in non-severe SARS-CoV-2 infection. Across the whole study: From unsorted whole blood, bulk RNA was sequenced, and the chains remained unpaired.

The TCR library protocol was used to attach unique molecular identifiers. These identifiers were attached to individual cDNA molecules. A single record per CDR3 protein comes from TCRdb applying MiXCR to the 5' RACE reads. The top ten hold 4% to 5.5% of the sample, which has under 95,000 distinct CDR3 sequences, approximately 12% seen once. Germline V gene sequence: CDR1 SQVTM, CDR2 ANQGSEA. There are 14 residues in the CDR3. Trimming took 4 bases from V and 8 from J, leaving 18 bases between them. This rearrangement joins TRBV29-1 to TRBJ2-1, with D possibly TRBD1 on 5 matching bases. Sequencing was performed on whole blood. The receptor comes from an adult who was a healthcare worker with PCR-confirmed SARS-CoV-2 infection or an uninfected control (not recorded which). The CDR3, as DNA: TGCAGCGTTGTAGGGGCGGATGGTTTCGATGAGCAGTTCTTC. Translated: CSVVGADGFDEQFF.